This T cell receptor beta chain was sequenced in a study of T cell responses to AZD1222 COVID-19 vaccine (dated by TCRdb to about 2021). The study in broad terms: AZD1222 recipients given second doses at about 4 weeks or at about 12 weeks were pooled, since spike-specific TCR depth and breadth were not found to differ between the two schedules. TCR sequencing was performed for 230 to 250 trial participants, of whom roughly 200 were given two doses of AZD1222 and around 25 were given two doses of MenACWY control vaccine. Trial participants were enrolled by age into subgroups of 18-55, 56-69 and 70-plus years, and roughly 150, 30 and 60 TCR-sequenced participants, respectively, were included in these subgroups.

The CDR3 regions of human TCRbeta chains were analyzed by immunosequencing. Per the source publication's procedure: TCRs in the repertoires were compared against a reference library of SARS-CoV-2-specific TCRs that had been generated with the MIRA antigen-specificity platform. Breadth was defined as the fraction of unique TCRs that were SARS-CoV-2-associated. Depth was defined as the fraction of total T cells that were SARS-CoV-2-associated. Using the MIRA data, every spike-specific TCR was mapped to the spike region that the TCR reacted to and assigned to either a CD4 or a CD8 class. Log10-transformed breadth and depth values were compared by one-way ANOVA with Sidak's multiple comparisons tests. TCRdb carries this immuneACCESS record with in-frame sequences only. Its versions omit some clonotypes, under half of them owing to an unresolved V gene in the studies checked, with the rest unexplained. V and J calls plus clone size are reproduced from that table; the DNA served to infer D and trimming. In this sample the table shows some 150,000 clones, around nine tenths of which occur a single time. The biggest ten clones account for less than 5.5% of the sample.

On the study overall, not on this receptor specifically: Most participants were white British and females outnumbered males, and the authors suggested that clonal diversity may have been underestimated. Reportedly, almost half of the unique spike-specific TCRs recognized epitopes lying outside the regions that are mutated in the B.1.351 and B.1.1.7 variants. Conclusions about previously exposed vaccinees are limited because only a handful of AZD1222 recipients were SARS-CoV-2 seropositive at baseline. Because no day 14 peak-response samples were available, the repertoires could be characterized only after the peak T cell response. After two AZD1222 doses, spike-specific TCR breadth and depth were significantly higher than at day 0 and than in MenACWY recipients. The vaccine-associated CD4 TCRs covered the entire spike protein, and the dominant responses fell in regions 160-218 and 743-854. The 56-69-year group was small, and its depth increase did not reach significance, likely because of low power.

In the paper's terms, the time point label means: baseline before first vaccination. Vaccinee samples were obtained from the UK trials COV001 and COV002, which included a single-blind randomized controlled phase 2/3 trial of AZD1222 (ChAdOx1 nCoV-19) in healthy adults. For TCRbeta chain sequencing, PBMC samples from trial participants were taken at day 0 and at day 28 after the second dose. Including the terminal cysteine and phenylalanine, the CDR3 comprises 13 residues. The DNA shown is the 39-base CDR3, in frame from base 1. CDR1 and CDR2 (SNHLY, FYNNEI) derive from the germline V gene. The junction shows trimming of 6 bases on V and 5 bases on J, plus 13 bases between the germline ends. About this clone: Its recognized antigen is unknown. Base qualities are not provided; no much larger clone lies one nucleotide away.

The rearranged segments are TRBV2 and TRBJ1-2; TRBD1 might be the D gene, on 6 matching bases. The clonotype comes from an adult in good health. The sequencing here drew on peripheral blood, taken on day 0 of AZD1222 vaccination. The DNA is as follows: TGTGCCAGCAGCCTAGGACAGCAATATGGCTACACCTTC. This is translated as CASSLGQQYGYTF. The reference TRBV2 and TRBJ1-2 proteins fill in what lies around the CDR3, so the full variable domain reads EPEVTQTPSHQVTQMGQEVILRCVPISNHLYFYWYRQILGQKVEFLVSFYNNEISEKSEIFDDQFSVERPDGSNFTLKIRSTKLEDSAMYFCASSLGQQYGYTFGSGTRLTVV.